One T cell receptor beta chain is described in this entry. These data originate in a study of blood T cell repertoires in COVID-19. Study at large: The United States, Italy and Spain were the sources of the acute and convalescent COVID-19 samples. T cells, B-cell-depleted T cells, or PBMCs supplied cDNA or gDNA.

Germline assignment: CDR1 SGHDT and CDR2 YYEEEE. Trimming took 4 bases from V and 9 from J; bases not matched to a gene: 9. The CDR3 sequence is 16 residues long. As processed by the authors: Reference gene primer amplification gave nucleated cell count estimates. Only in-frame clones appear in the TCRdb table, and some are missing; sequencing was by immunoSEQ multiplex PCR. That table gives V, J and clone size, and the DNA gave D and trimming. The sample carries tens of thousands of clones, around 90% recorded once. J is TRBJ2-1 and V is TRBV5-6; TRBD2 agrees at 14 bases. This clonotype was obtained from a woman of 80 years or more in a cohort sampled during active or convalescent COVID-19. Source material: peripheral blood. CDR3 bases: TGTGCCAGCAGCCCTCCGGGACTAGCGGGAGTCGGTGAGCAGTTCTTC. As protein: CASSPPGLAGVGEQFF.